The clone carrying this T cell receptor beta chain was recorded a few times. What it binds is not known. The data were obtained in a study of response to subunit inactivated influenza vaccine. Study conclusions and caveats: Authors suggested each seasonal flu vaccination may recruit only limited numbers of new T cells.

TCRdb re-analysed the RT-PCR reads in MiXCR, keeping a single row per CDR3 protein. The table shows about 780,000 distinct CDR3 sequences, with roughly 20% occurring only once. The V and J ends lost 3 bases and 2 bases, in that order; junction bases with no gene match: 7. There are 16 residues in the CDR3. From germline, CDR1 is DFQATT and CDR2 SNEGSKA (reference sequence). The source of this sequence is a man aged 50 to 59 who received an inactivated influenza vaccine. This chain uses TRBV20-1 with TRBJ2-5, with 12 bases fitting TRBD2. The sample in question was PBMCs from blood, obtained roughly 5 days after vaccination. The CDR3 nucleotides are TGCAGTGCTAGCAAACTAGCGGGGGGTCGTCAAGAGACCCAGTACTTC. Translated: CSASKLAGGRQETQYF.